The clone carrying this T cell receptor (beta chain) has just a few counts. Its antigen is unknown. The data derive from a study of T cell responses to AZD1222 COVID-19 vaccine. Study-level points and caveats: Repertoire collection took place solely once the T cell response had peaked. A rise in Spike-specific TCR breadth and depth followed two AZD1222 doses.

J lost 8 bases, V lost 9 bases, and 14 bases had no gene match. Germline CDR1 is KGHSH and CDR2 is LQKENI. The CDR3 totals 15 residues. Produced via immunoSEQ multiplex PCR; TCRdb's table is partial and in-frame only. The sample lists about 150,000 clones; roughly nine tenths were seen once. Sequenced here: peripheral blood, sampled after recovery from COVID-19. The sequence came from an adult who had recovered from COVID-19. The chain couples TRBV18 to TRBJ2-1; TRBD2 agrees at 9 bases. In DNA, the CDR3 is TGTGCCAGTTCAAAAAGCGGGGGGCCCGGGGATGAGCAGTTCTTC. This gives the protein CASSKSGGPGDEQFF.